These 17 T cell receptor beta chains were sequenced from one sample in a study of cytomegalovirus exposure and HLA in healthy donors (TCRdb year 2017). Receptors were amplified or captured by the immunoSEQ multiplex PCR assay. The multiplex PCR relied on a mix of 60 forward primers for TCR Vbeta segments and 13 reverse primers for TCR Jbeta segments. The immuneACCESS repertoire file appears here via TCRdb, limited to in-frame rearrangements. These files lack a portion of the clones; in checked studies, under half of the deficit traces to unresolved V genes, and the cause of the others is not known. The sample table lists 130,000 to 150,000 clones, around two thirds of them with a count of one. The ten largest clones capture under 2% of the sample. Source material: PBMCs. These receptors were obtained from a woman in her late teens or twenties in good health and CMV-seronegative.

This clone was counted a few times. The chain links TRBV5-4 to TRBJ1-2; 7 bases line up with TRBD1. The CDR3 is 15 residues long. V lost 4 bases, J lost 3 bases, and 9 bases stayed unmatched. Per the germline V gene, CDR1 is SGHNT and CDR2 is YYREEE (reference sequence). The CDR3 DNA reads as TGTGCCAGCAGCGTGGGTTCAGGGGGGCACTATGGCTACACCTTC. Protein sequence: CASSVGSGGHYGYTF.

The chain uses TRBV11-3 and TRBJ2-3; TRBD1 might be the D (6 bases). Germline values: CDR1 SGHNT, CDR2 YENEEA. The germline V and J ends were trimmed by 0 bases and 4 bases, with 11 bases remaining between them. CDR3 length: 15 residues. DNA of the CDR3: TGTGCCAGCAGCTTAGATCATGGGGGCCCAGATACGCAGTATTTT. It is translated as CASSLDHGGPDTQYF. The variable domain in full, completed from reference TRBV11-3 and TRBJ2-3, reads EAGVVQSPRYKIIEKKQPVAFWCNPISGHNTLYWYLQNLGQGPELLIRYENEEAVDDSQLPKDRFSAERLKGVDSTLKIQPAELGDSAVYLCASSLDHGGPDTQYFGPGTRLTVL.

The V gene is TRBV19, the J gene TRBJ1-1; no firm D call. CDR3 length: 14 residues. Germline CDR1 is LNHDA and CDR2 is SQIVND (reference sequence). Trimming stripped 8 bases from V and 3 bases from J, with 16 bases between. The CDR3 DNA reads as TGTGCCAGTGGGCAAGGCTTTGGCGACACTGAAGCTTTCTTT. Amino acids: CASGQGFGDTEAFF.

This clone appeared once. The rearrangement joins TRBV14 to TRBJ2-1, with D possibly matching TRBD2 (7 bases). This CDR3 is 16 amino acids long. V gave up 4 bases and J gave up 3 bases, with 16 bases separating them. Germline CDR1 is SGHDN and CDR2 is FVKESK. The CDR3 loop reads CASSPLAGAIYNEQFF. The CDR3 DNA is TGTGCCAGCAGCCCCCTGGCGGGGGCCATCTACAATGAGCAGTTCTTC.

The rearrangement joins TRBV29-1 to TRBJ1-1, with D hard to call. V lost 7 bases to trimming and J lost 10 bases, with 19 bases between them. The CDR3 loop spans 12 amino acids. CDR1 and CDR2 from the germline V gene are SQVTM and ANQGSEA. Here the CDR3 DNA reads TGCAGCGGATACTTCCCTGATACCGGAGCTTTCTTT. Amino acid sequence: CSGYFPDTGAFF.

CDR3 coding DNA: TGTGCCAGCTCACCAACGGTGCAGGGCGAGCAGTACGTC. Translation: CASSPTVQGEQYV. The chain has TRBV18 and TRBJ2-7, with D perhaps TRBD1 (5 bases). Germline-derived CDR1 and CDR2 are KGHSH and LQKENI. This CDR3 is 13 amino acids long. Deletions cut 2 bases from V and 6 bases from J, with 11 bases between.

The table lists this clone with a few counts. The chain couples TRBV15 to TRBJ1-1; no clear D. The V gene's germline CDR1 is LNHNV and CDR2 YYDKDF (reference sequence). The CDR3 has 15 amino acids. Trimming left V 8 bases short and J 0 bases short, with 16 bases between. CDR3 sequence reads: CATSLAATMNTEAFF. The DNA for the CDR3 is TGTGCCACCTCTTTGGCGGCAACCATGAACACTGAAGCTTTCTTT.

A few counts support this clone. The chain is built from TRBV29-1 and TRBJ2-5; 8 bases line up with TRBD1. TRBJ2-7 matches the DNA end more closely, so the J call is doubtful. The CDR3 loop spans 12 amino acids. Germline V gives CDR1 SQVTM, CDR2 ANQGSEA. This chain's CDR3 is CSGTRGPDEQYF. CDR3 nucleotide sequence: TGCAGCGGTACCAGGGGGCCGGACGAGCAGTACTTC.

The chain employs TRBV11-2 and TRBJ2-3; tentative D call: TRBD2 (5 bases). The germline V gene has CDR1 SGHAT and CDR2 FQNNGV. This CDR3 comprises 15 residues. V lost 4 bases, J lost 1 base, and 12 bases lay in between. CDR3 loop: CASSSPSWGTDTQYF. The CDR3 DNA reads TGTGCCAGCAGCTCACCTAGCTGGGGCACAGATACGCAGTATTTT.

This clone came up once. V is TRBV5-6 and J is TRBJ2-5, with D perhaps TRBD2 (6 bases). The J call may be incorrect, as the DNA end agrees better with TRBJ2-7. Germline-derived CDR1 and CDR2 are SGHDT and YYEEEE. This CDR3 has 15 residues. The CDR3: CASSRPGTYGYEQYF. The CDR3 DNA is TGTGCCAGCAGCCGACCCGGGACTTACGGCTACGAGCAGTACTTC.

This rearrangement joins TRBV5-4 to TRBJ1-3; TRBD1 is a possible D gene (5 bases). V lost 2 bases and J 1 base, leaving 13 bases between the germline ends. Germline V lookup: CDR1 SGHNT, CDR2 YYREEE (reference sequence). The CDR3 totals 16 residues. In DNA form, the CDR3 reads TGTGCCAGCAGCTTCGGGGGGAAAGGTTCTGGAAACACCATATATTTT. Translating it yields CASSFGGKGSGNTIYF.

The chain uses TRBV7-2 and TRBJ1-2; maybe TRBD1 (5 bases). The CDR3 totals 15 residues. The V gene's germline CDR1 is SGHTA and CDR2 FQGNSA. V was cut by 4 bases and J by 7 bases, with 19 bases left in between. The CDR3 DNA is TGTGCCAGCAGCTCCCAGACGGGGGTTGCTAGTGGCTACACCTTC. Translation: CASSSQTGVASGYTF.

Concerning this clone itself: The sample contains more than one DNA sequence encoding this CDR3. This chain uses TRBV30 with TRBJ1-5, with D unresolved. CDR3 length: 13 residues. Germline V lookup: CDR1 GTSNPN, CDR2 SVGIG (reference sequence). V was pared by 0 bases and J by 7 bases, with 10 bases between. The CDR3 DNA reads as TGTGCCTGGAGTGTACGAGGGAACCAGCCCCAGCATTTT. Translated: CAWSVRGNQPQHF.

The chain has TRBV10-3 and TRBJ2-7; D is possibly TRBD2 (6 bases). V was clipped by 10 bases and J by 4 bases, with 17 bases between them. The germline V gene has CDR1 ENHRY and CDR2 SYGVKD. The CDR3 spans 13 residues. The CDR3 bases are TGTGCCACCGCCCCGGGAGACATTTACGAGCAGTACGTC. Encoded protein: CATAPGDIYEQYV.

This chain connects TRBV6-1 to TRBJ1-1, with 8 bases identical to TRBD1. The length of the CDR3 is 13 residues. The V gene end was trimmed by 7 bases and the J gene end by 9 bases; junction bases not matched to a gene: 10. Germline V gene lookup returns CDR1 MNHNS and CDR2 SASEGT. CDR3 coding DNA: TGTGCCAGCAAGCCCGGACAGGGAGTCAAAGCTTTCTTT. Translated: CASKPGQGVKAFF.

This chain joins TRBV7-2 and TRBJ2-1, with 12 positions matching TRBD2. Per the germline V gene, CDR1 is SGHTA and CDR2 is FQGNSA. The junction had 5 bases not matched to a gene; V was cut back by 3 bases and J by 8 bases. The CDR3 totals 15 residues. The CDR3 DNA sequence: TGTGCCAGCAGCTTGCTAGCGGGGGGGAGAGATGAGCAGTTCTTC. Translated, it gives CASSLLAGGRDEQFF.

A few counts support this clone. This rearrangement joins TRBV6-4 to TRBJ2-3, with 9 bases matching TRBD2. The CDR3 runs to 14 residues. Unmatched junction bases numbered 10, after V lost 10 bases and J lost 5 bases. The germline V gene encodes CDR1 MRHNA and CDR2 SNTAGT. CDR3 nucleotide sequence: TGTGCCACCCGGGCGGGAGGGCCGGAAGATACGCAGTATTTT. Its protein is CATRAGGPEDTQYF.